The clone carrying this T cell receptor (beta chain) was observed a few times. Its antigen is still unknown. Germline assignment: CDR1 SQVTM and CDR2 ANQGSEA. The CDR3 has 15 residues. The J segment lost 7 bases and the V segment lost 4 bases, leaving 13 bases of the junction unmatched. This sample was taken from a study of identical twins. The study, taken as a whole, reports: Memory repertoires lacked the insertion deficit that abundant cord blood beta clonotypes showed.

TCRdb passed the 5' RACE reads through MiXCR, listing each CDR3 protein once. The repertoire has 700,000 or so distinct CDR3 sequences, 8% to 9% of them found once; the top ten carry around 0.95%. These records were also assigned to another study, of yellow fever vaccine responses in identical twins.

Sequences were obtained from PBMCs. The chain links TRBV29-1 to TRBJ2-1; 7 bases fit TRBD2. The clonotype comes from a woman between 18 and 29 years old in good health. The CDR3 reads CSVGGLFRAGNEQFF. The DNA for the CDR3 is TGCAGCGTTGGGGGTCTCTTCCGAGCGGGGAATGAGCAGTTCTTC.